The 21 T cell receptor beta chains below come from one sample, sequenced in a study of T cell changes during pregnancy in multiple sclerosis. Sequencing was performed with immunoSEQ multiplex PCR; in TCRdb, only in-frame clones are kept and a portion is missing. The sample yields tens of thousands of clones, more than 85% seen once. This specimen was peripheral blood, taken in the first trimester of pregnancy. The source is a female donor in good health, enrolled as a control in a pregnancy study.

This clone appeared a few times. The chain recombines TRBV6-5 with TRBJ1-1, with a tentative D call TRBD1 (6 bases). V was pared by 0 bases and J by 8 bases, with 10 bases between. Germline V gives CDR1 MNHEY, CDR2 SVGAGI. The CDR3 covers 13 residues. Here the CDR3 reads CASSYSRGTEAFF. The CDR3 bases are TGTGCCAGCAGTTACTCGAGAGGGACAGAAGCTTTCTTT.

The J gene is TRBJ2-7, the V gene TRBV7-3, with TRBD1 matching 8 bases. The junction had 3 bases not matched to a gene; V was cut back by 0 bases and J by 2 bases. CDR1 is SGHTA and CDR2 is FQGTGA in the germline V gene. This CDR3 region has 15 residues. The CDR3 DNA reads TGTGCCAGCAGCTTAACGTGGACAGGGCCCTACGAGCAGTACTTC. Translation: CASSLTWTGPYEQYF.

The V call is TRBV27, the J call TRBJ2-7, with D possibly matching TRBD1 (6 bases). Germline loops: CDR1 MNHEY, CDR2 SMNVEV (reference sequence). The CDR3 covers 14 residues. Trimming took off 2 bases at V and 3 bases at J, with 11 bases between the two ends. The CDR3 here is CASSLSADSYEQYF. The CDR3 DNA reads as TGTGCCAGCAGTTTAAGTGCGGACAGCTACGAGCAGTACTTC.

This rearrangement joins TRBV7-9 to TRBJ1-1; unclear D gene. The V gene lost 5 bases and the J gene lost 7 bases, with 20 bases spanning the gap. The germline gives CDR1 SEHNR, CDR2 FQNEAQ (reference sequence). This CDR3 contains 15 residues. CDR3 nucleotide sequence: TGTGCCAGCAGCACGCGTACCGGGATCCTATTTGAAGCTTTCTTT. It specifies CASSTRTGILFEAFF. The full variable domain, its missing parts supplied by reference TRBV7-9 and TRBJ1-1, is DTGVSQNPRHKITKRGQNVTFRCDPISEHNRLYWYRQTLGQGPEFLTYFQNEAQLEKSRLLSDRFSAERPKGSFSTLEIQRTEQGDSAMYLCASSTRTGILFEAFFGQGTRLTVV.

CDR3 nucleotide sequence: TGCGCCAGCAGCTTGGGAGGTGAAAAACTGTTTTTT. Translation gives CASSLGGEKLFF. The chain combines TRBV5-1 with TRBJ1-4; unclear D gene. Trimming stripped 0 bases from V and 7 bases from J, with 4 bases between. The CDR3 has 12 residues. The V gene's germline CDR1 is SGHRS and CDR2 YFSETQ.

This chain joins TRBV7-6 and TRBJ2-5, with D possibly being TRBD2 (6 bases). V was clipped by 5 bases and J by 1 base, with 11 bases between them. The CDR3 runs to 14 residues. Germline V lookup: CDR1 SGHVS, CDR2 FNYEAQ. The CDR3 spells CASSPTGVQETQYF. The CDR3 nucleotides read TGTGCCAGCAGCCCCACGGGGGTCCAAGAGACCCAGTACTTC.

V is TRBV5-1 and J is TRBJ2-3; the D gene is possibly TRBD2 (5 bases). V was trimmed by 4 bases and J by 4 bases, leaving 13 bases between them. Germline V CDR1 and CDR2: SGHRS, YFSETQ. There are 14 residues in the CDR3. The CDR3 reads CASSLMTGADTQYF. DNA for the CDR3: TGCGCCAGCAGCCTAATGACCGGGGCAGATACGCAGTATTTT.

The chain's CDR3 is CASSQPQGTYGYTF. The CDR3 bases are TGCGCCAGCAGCCAGCCACAGGGAACCTATGGCTACACCTTC. J is TRBJ1-2 and V is TRBV4-1; D is perhaps TRBD1 (6 bases). This CDR3 contains 14 residues. Germline V gene sequence: CDR1 MGHRA, CDR2 YSYEKL. Trimming shortened V by 3 bases and J by 4 bases, and 12 bases separated the two germline ends.

The chain combines TRBV6-5 with TRBJ1-1; no reliable D call. Germline V gene lookup returns CDR1 MNHEY and CDR2 SVGAGI. This CDR3 has 14 amino acids. V lost 4 bases and J lost 3, with 12 bases in between. The CDR3: CASSLYSTDTEAFF. CDR3 nucleotide sequence: TGTGCCAGCAGTTTATACAGCACGGACACTGAAGCTTTCTTT.

There are many counts of this clone. The same CDR3 also results from other DNA sequences found in this sample. The chain recombines TRBV7-2 with TRBJ1-5, with D perhaps matching TRBD1 (5 bases). V was cut by 3 bases and J by 3 bases, with 9 bases left in between. CDR1 SGHTA and CDR2 FQGNSA come from the germline V gene. This CDR3 has 14 amino acids. The CDR3 region is CASSLGLNNQPQHF. CDR3 coding DNA: TGTGCCAGCAGCTTGGGGCTCAACAATCAGCCCCAGCATTTT.

The chain uses TRBV4-3 and TRBJ1-5, with D uncertain. CDR1 and CDR2 (germline): LGHNA, YSLEER. The CDR3 runs to 15 residues. V was shortened by 5 bases and J by 7 bases, with 18 bases between the two germline ends. The CDR3 spells CASSFNLEGGQPQHF. For the CDR3, the DNA is TGCGCCAGCAGCTTCAACTTGGAGGGTGGCCAGCCCCAGCATTTT.

The chain combines TRBV7-9 with TRBJ1-1, with 7 bases lining up with TRBD1. Looked up from germline, CDR1 is SEHNR and CDR2 is FQNEAQ (reference sequence). J gave up 3 bases and V 2 bases, and 0 bases lay outside the gene matches. The CDR3 has 13 residues. The CDR3 is CASSLQGDTEAFF. Here the CDR3 DNA reads TGTGCCAGCAGCTTACAGGGGGACACTGAAGCTTTCTTT. The whole variable domain, filled in from reference TRBV7-9 and TRBJ1-1, reads DTGVSQNPRHKITKRGQNVTFRCDPISEHNRLYWYRQTLGQGPEFLTYFQNEAQLEKSRLLSDRFSAERPKGSFSTLEIQRTEQGDSAMYLCASSLQGDTEAFFGQGTRLTVV.

This clone is a singleton in its sample. V is TRBV30 and J is TRBJ1-3; D gene unclear. The CDR3 totals 17 residues. The germline CDR1 and CDR2 sequences are GTSNPN and SVGIG (reference sequence). V lost 4 bases to trimming and J lost 0 bases, with 19 bases between them. In DNA, the CDR3 is TGTGCCTGGACCGACCGGGGATTTGGGCCCTCTGGAAACACCATATATTTT. It yields the protein CAWTDRGFGPSGNTIYF. Full variable domain (remainder filled in from reference TRBV30 and TRBJ1-3): SQTIHQWPATLVQPVGSPLSLECTVEGTSNPNLYWYRQAAGRGLQLLFYSVGIGQISSEVPQNLSASRPQDRQFILSSKKLLLSDSGFYLCAWTDRGFGPSGNTIYFGEGSWLTVV.

The V gene is TRBV19, the J gene TRBJ2-2, with D possibly being TRBD1 (6 bases). V lost 3 bases, J lost 1 base, and 9 bases lay in between. From germline, CDR1 is LNHDA and CDR2 SQIVND (reference sequence). The CDR3 covers 15 residues. CDR3 in amino acids: CASSIGGQNTGELFF. As DNA, the CDR3 is TGTGCCAGTAGTATTGGGGGACAGAACACCGGGGAGCTGTTTTTT.

The chain links TRBV13 to TRBJ2-3; 7 bases are shared with TRBD1. There are 13 residues in the CDR3. CDR1 and CDR2 from the germline V gene are PRHDT and FYEKMQ (reference sequence). With V trimmed by 3 bases and J by 6 bases, 3 bases remained unmatched. In DNA, the CDR3 is TGTGCCAGCAGCTTGGACAGGCTGGATACGCAGTATTTT. Translation: CASSLDRLDTQYF.

This clone was seen a single time. The chain joins TRBV2 to TRBJ2-1; D gene uncertain. CDR3 length: 13 residues. Trimming took 6 bases from V and 7 from J, leaving 13 bases between them. Germline-derived CDR1 and CDR2 are SNHLY and FYNNEI. CDR3 nucleotide sequence: TGTGCCAGCAGCAGGAACAGTCTGAATGAGCAGTTCTTC. This sequence encodes CASSRNSLNEQFF.

The rearrangement uses TRBV28 and TRBJ2-1; 10 nucleotides agree with TRBD2. The CDR3 consists of 14 residues. Germline V gene data show CDR1 as MDHEN and CDR2 as SYDVKM. After removal of 6 bases from V and 9 bases from J, the junction contained 8 bases not matched to a gene. This CDR3 is CASRDGLAAFEQFF. Written as DNA, the CDR3 is TGTGCCAGCAGGGATGGACTAGCGGCCTTTGAGCAGTTCTTC.

The chain carries TRBV2 and TRBJ2-6; 12 bases are a match to TRBD1. The CDR3 sequence is 15 residues long. The ends lost 11 bases at V and 2 bases at J; junction bases unmatched: 4. CDR1 and CDR2 (germline): SNHLY, FYNNEI. The CDR3 sequence is CAGDRGLPGANVLTF. As DNA, the CDR3 is TGTGCCGGGGACAGGGGGCTACCTGGGGCCAACGTCCTGACTTTC.

The rearrangement links TRBV10-3 to TRBJ1-2, with TRBD1 as a possible D gene (5 bases). Deletions cut 8 bases from V and 6 bases from J, with 16 bases between. Germline assignment: CDR1 ENHRY and CDR2 SYGVKD. CDR3 length: 13 amino acids. The DNA of the CDR3 is TGTGCCATCTCCCGAGACTCGGGGGATGGCTACACCTTC. Translating gives CAISRDSGDGYTF.

This chain links TRBV2 with TRBJ2-6, with D hard to call. The germline V gene encodes CDR1 SNHLY and CDR2 FYNNEI. The CDR3 has 15 amino acids. V shed 4 bases and J shed 1 base, with 8 bases lying between them. In nucleotides, the CDR3 is TGTGCCAGCAGTGCAGGTCTTTCTGGGGCCAACGTCCTGACTTTC. This sequence encodes CASSAGLSGANVLTF.

The V and J genes are TRBV9 and TRBJ1-6, with 10 positions matching TRBD1. This CDR3 contains 17 residues. V lost 2 bases to trimming and J lost 8 bases; unmatched junction nucleotides: 10. CDR1 and CDR2 from the germline V gene are SGDLS and YYNGEE. The CDR3 reads CASSVSGTGALHSPLHF. The CDR3 DNA is TGTGCCAGCAGCGTTTCCGGGACAGGGGCTTTGCATTCACCCCTCCACTTT.